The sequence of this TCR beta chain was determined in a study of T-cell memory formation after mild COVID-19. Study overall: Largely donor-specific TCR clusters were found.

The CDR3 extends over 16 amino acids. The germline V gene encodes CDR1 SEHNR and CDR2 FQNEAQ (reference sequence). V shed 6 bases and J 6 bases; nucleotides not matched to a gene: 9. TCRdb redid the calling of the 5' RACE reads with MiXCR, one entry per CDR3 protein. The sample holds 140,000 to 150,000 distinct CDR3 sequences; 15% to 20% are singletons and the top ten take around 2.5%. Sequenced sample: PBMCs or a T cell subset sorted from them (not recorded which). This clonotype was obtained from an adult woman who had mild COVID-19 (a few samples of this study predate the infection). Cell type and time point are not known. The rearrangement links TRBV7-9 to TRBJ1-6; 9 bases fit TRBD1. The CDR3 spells CASSYRTGEVNSPLHF. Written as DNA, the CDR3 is TGTGCCAGCAGTTATAGGACAGGGGAGGTTAATTCACCCCTCCACTTT.